The 25 T cell receptor beta chains below all came from one sample that was sequenced in a study of human T cells and chemical hapten exposure. Each CDR3 protein is one row after TCRdb ran MiXCR on the 5' RACE reads. Of 100,000 to 120,000 distinct CDR3 sequences listed, around a fifth were seen once; the top ten hold about 3%. Total RNA was isolated from unfractionated whole blood. Every receptor here comes from a human donor in good health.

CDR3 sequence (DNA): TGCAGTGCTAGGATCGGGGGCAACTATAATTCACCCCTCCACTTT. Amino acids: CSARIGGNYNSPLHF. The chain is built from TRBV20-1 and TRBJ1-6, with a tentative D call TRBD1 (6 bases). The CDR3 runs to 15 residues. The ends were cut back, 3 bases at V and 3 bases at J, with 12 bases in the middle. Germline V gives CDR1 DFQATT, CDR2 SNEGSKA (reference sequence).

The chain combines TRBV27 with TRBJ2-7, with 10 bases that match TRBD1. This CDR3 spans 14 amino acids. The trim removed 6 bases at V and 4 bases at J, leaving 6 bases unmatched. CDR1 and CDR2 (germline): MNHEY, SMNVEV (reference sequence). The CDR3 spells CASRRGQGKYEQYF. CDR3 bases: TGTGCCAGCAGACGGGGACAGGGGAAGTACGAGCAGTACTTC.

This clonotype was picked up a small number of times. The CDR3 region is CASGGGDSYEQYF. The DNA for the CDR3 is TGTGCCAGCGGAGGGGGGGATTCCTACGAGCAGTACTTC. The chain carries TRBV28 and TRBJ2-7; possible D gene TRBD2, 7 bases. V was cut by 8 bases and J by 1 base, with 12 bases left in between. CDR3 length equals 13 residues. Per germline, CDR1 MDHEN and CDR2 SYDVKM.

On this clonotype itself: This could be a read error, since a much larger clone is one nucleotide away. The chain carries TRBV7-9 and TRBJ2-4; D might be TRBD1 (7 bases). The CDR3 consists of 16 residues. Germline V gene sequence: CDR1 SEHNR, CDR2 FQNEAQ (reference sequence). V lost 1 base to trimming and J lost 6 bases, with 16 bases between them. CDR3 sequence reads: CASSLEQGTRGNIQYF. The CDR3 DNA reads TGTGCCAGCAGCTTAGAACAGGGGACGCGGGGAAACATTCAGTACTTC.

In this sample, this clonotype turned up a few times. The chain couples TRBV12-3 or TRBV12-4 to TRBJ1-3; TRBD1 might be the D (6 bases). The V and J ends lost 5 bases and 0 bases respectively, with 8 bases between them. This CDR3 is built from 14 residues. The CDR3, as DNA: TGTGCCAGCAGTGACAGGAGCTCTGGAAACACCATATATTTT. Translation: CASSDRSSGNTIYF.

V and J are TRBV7-8 and TRBJ2-4, with TRBD2 matching over 7 bases. The CDR3 length is 14 residues. The V segment lost 4 bases and the J segment 5 bases; nucleotides outside the gene matches: 5. Germline V CDR1 and CDR2: SGHVS, FQNEAQ. CDR3 DNA: TGTGCCAGCAGCTGGGGAGGGCCCCAAAACATTCAGTACTTC. It specifies CASSWGGPQNIQYF.

This rearrangement joins TRBV27 to TRBJ2-7, with D perhaps matching TRBD1 (6 bases). Germline V gene data show CDR1 as MNHEY and CDR2 as SMNVEV (reference sequence). The CDR3 runs 13 residues. Trimming stripped 4 bases from V and 4 bases from J, with 11 bases between. The CDR3 protein is CASSYSTGYEQYF. Written as DNA, the CDR3 is TGTGCCAGCAGTTACTCTACAGGGTACGAGCAGTACTTC.

This clonotype was detected only a few times. The chain has TRBV7-9 and TRBJ2-5, with D perhaps matching TRBD1 or TRBD2 (6 bases each). V was pared by 6 bases and J by 4 bases, with 12 bases between. Germline lookup yields CDR1 SEHNR and CDR2 FQNEAQ (reference sequence). The CDR3 loop spans 13 amino acids. CDR3 in amino acids: CASRGGGGETQYF. CDR3 in DNA: TGTGCCAGCAGAGGAGGGGGTGGAGAGACCCAGTACTTC.

This sequence joins TRBV19 and TRBJ2-1; D ambiguous. The V and J ends lost 0 bases and 6 bases respectively, with 9 bases between them. The CDR3 consists of 14 residues. Germline CDR1 is LNHDA and CDR2 is SQIVND (reference sequence). The CDR3 coding sequence is TGTGCCAGTAGTATAGATCTCCGACCCAATGAGCAGTTCTTC. It codes for CASSIDLRPNEQFF.

This clonotype was found a few times. The chain couples TRBV4-1 to TRBJ2-7; 7 bases are shared with TRBD1. The V gene end was trimmed by 3 bases and the J gene end by 3 bases; junction bases not matched to a gene: 8. The CDR3 sequence is 15 residues long. The germline V gene has CDR1 MGHRA and CDR2 YSYEKL. The CDR3 is CASSQGDSPVYEQYF. CDR3 bases: TGCGCCAGCAGCCAGGGGGACAGTCCAGTCTACGAGCAGTACTTC.

In this sample, this clonotype turned up once. The CDR3, as DNA: TGTGCCAGCAGTTACGGGCGGAATCAGCCCCAGCATTTT. Protein product: CASSYGRNQPQHF. The chain recombines TRBV6-5 with TRBJ1-5, with no clear D. Looked up from germline, CDR1 is MNHEY and CDR2 is SVGAGI. The CDR3 is 13 amino acids. Trimming left V 2 bases short and J 4 bases short, with 6 bases between.

This clonotype was counted between two and nine times. The chain is built from TRBV5-1 and TRBJ2-1, with D tentatively TRBD1 (6 bases). Looked up from germline, CDR1 is SGHRS and CDR2 is YFSETQ. This CDR3 is 15 amino acids long. Between the trimmed V and J ends, which lost 4 bases and 6 bases, there was a span of 17 bases. CDR3 coding DNA: TGCGCCAGCAGCGCCTCACAGGGTTGGAGCAATGAGCAGTTCTTC. This translates into CASSASQGWSNEQFF.

V and J are TRBV6-5 and TRBJ1-2, with 8 bases that match TRBD1. V lost 8 bases and J lost 6; bases outside the gene matches: 8. The CDR3 is made up of 13 amino acids. The germline V gene has CDR1 MNHEY and CDR2 SVGAGI. CDR3 region: CASSTGVENGYTF. DNA for the CDR3: TGTGCCAGCTCGACAGGGGTCGAGAATGGCTACACCTTC.

The chain couples TRBV7-9 to TRBJ2-7, with D possibly being TRBD1 (6 bases). The CDR3 runs 15 residues. V was shortened by 6 bases and J by 4 bases, with 19 bases between the two germline ends. Germline loops: CDR1 SEHNR, CDR2 FQNEAQ (reference sequence). The CDR3 here is CASSRSGTTFYEQYF. CDR3 DNA sequence: TGTGCCAGCAGTCGGTCCGGGACAACTTTTTACGAGCAGTACTTC.

This clonotype appeared a few times. V is TRBV20-1 and J is TRBJ2-2; 10 nucleotides line up with TRBD2. Germline lookup yields CDR1 DFQATT and CDR2 SNEGSKA (reference sequence). V lost 3 bases to trimming and J lost 5 bases; unmatched junction nucleotides: 3. This CDR3 comprises 14 residues. The CDR3 protein is CSASGLAATGELFF. CDR3 nucleotide sequence: TGCAGTGCTAGCGGACTAGCGGCAACCGGGGAGCTGTTTTTT.

A few counts support this clonotype. The chain uses TRBV23-1 and TRBJ2-2; D might be TRBD2 (6 bases). TRBV23-1 falls under the ORF class, with uncertain function. V lost 4 bases and J 3 bases, leaving 9 bases between the germline ends. The CDR3 totals 14 residues. The CDR3, as DNA: TGCGCCAGCAGTCCCCGGGGGTACACCGGGGAGCTGTTTTTT. Its translation: CASSPRGYTGELFF.

This clonotype was detected only a few times. The chain has TRBV20-1 and TRBJ1-5; 10 bases are shared with TRBD1. With 6 bases clipped from V and 5 bases from J, the junction kept 13 bases outside the gene matches. The CDR3 runs to 16 residues. Germline CDR1 and CDR2: DFQATT and SNEGSKA (reference sequence). DNA for the CDR3: TGCAGTGCGGCTGGGGGACAGGGGTTGGCGTATCAGCCCCAGCATTTT. This gives the protein CSAAGGQGLAYQPQHF.

V gene TRBV20-1 combines with J gene TRBJ2-1; no clear D gene. The germline V gene has CDR1 DFQATT and CDR2 SNEGSKA (reference sequence). The CDR3 has 16 amino acids. V dropped 0 bases and J dropped 2 bases, with 14 bases sitting between them. The CDR3 here is CSARDPSGRTYNEQFF. In DNA form, the CDR3 reads TGCAGTGCTAGAGATCCGTCCGGGCGAACCTACAATGAGCAGTTCTTC.

This clonotype was seen a handful of times. The rearrangement links TRBV29-1 to TRBJ1-1; no definite D call. The CDR3 has 14 amino acids. V was pared by 5 bases and J by 4 bases, with 17 bases between. Germline V lookup: CDR1 SQVTM, CDR2 ANQGSEA. CDR3 amino acids: CSVWFPRAGTEAFF. The CDR3, as DNA: TGCAGCGTTTGGTTCCCTCGGGCCGGCACTGAAGCTTTCTTT. The full variable domain, with the rest looked up from reference TRBV29-1 and TRBJ1-1, is SAVISQKPSRDICQRGTSLTIQCQVDSQVTMMFWYRQQPGQSLTLIATANQGSEATYESGFVIDKFPISRPNLTFSTLTVSNMSPEDSSIYLCSVWFPRAGTEAFFGQGTRLTVV.

This clonotype was observed a few times. V and J are TRBV20-1 and TRBJ2-3, with a weak D call TRBD2 (5 bases). The length of the CDR3 is 16 residues. The germline V gene encodes CDR1 DFQATT and CDR2 SNEGSKA (reference sequence). V gave up 0 bases and J gave up 2 bases, with 15 bases separating them. CDR3 sequence reads: CSARDRGSVSTDTQYF. Here the CDR3 DNA reads TGCAGTGCTAGAGATCGGGGAAGCGTATCCACAGATACGCAGTATTTT.

This chain links TRBV20-1 with TRBJ2-7, with D unresolved. CDR1 and CDR2 from the germline V gene are DFQATT and SNEGSKA (reference sequence). Between the trimmed V and J ends, which lost 5 bases and 3 bases, there was a span of 14 bases. The CDR3 sequence is 13 residues long. CDR3 protein: CSAGPAVGYEQYF. The CDR3 DNA sequence: TGCAGTGCTGGACCGGCGGTCGGCTACGAGCAGTACTTC.

This clonotype was observed a few times. The rearrangement joins TRBV5-1 to TRBJ2-1, with 7 bases that match TRBD2. With 4 bases clipped from V and 4 bases from J, the junction kept 8 bases outside the gene matches. Germline values: CDR1 SGHRS, CDR2 YFSETQ. This CDR3 spans 15 amino acids. CDR3 protein: CASSPASGYYNEQFF. Here the CDR3 DNA reads TGCGCCAGCAGCCCGGCTAGCGGATATTACAATGAGCAGTTCTTC.

This clonotype occurred a few times. The V call is TRBV29-1, the J call TRBJ1-1, with D possibly matching TRBD1 (5 bases). The CDR3 runs to 13 residues. CDR1 is SQVTM and CDR2 is ANQGSEA in the germline V gene. Trimming cost V 3 bases and J 1 base, with 9 bases left between them. The CDR3 bases are TGCAGCGTTGATTTGACAGCGAACACTGAAGCTTTCTTT. Protein product: CSVDLTANTEAFF.

A few counts support this clonotype. This chain connects TRBV12-3 or TRBV12-4 to TRBJ2-1, with D perhaps matching TRBD1 or TRBD2 (5 bases each). CDR3 size: 13 residues. Trimming pared 10 bases from V and 4 bases from J, leaving 14 bases between. CDR3 in amino acids: CAIGDGPYNEQFF. The CDR3 DNA is TGTGCCATCGGGGACGGTCCTTACAATGAGCAGTTCTTC.

The chain combines TRBV28 with TRBJ2-7; the D is unclear. The V end lost 8 bases, the J end lost 2 bases, and 10 bases lay between the germline ends. In germline, CDR1 is MDHEN, CDR2 SYDVKM. This CDR3 has 12 residues. The CDR3 sequence is CASGPSAYEQYF. For the CDR3, the DNA is TGTGCCAGCGGGCCTTCGGCCTACGAGCAGTACTTC.